A single T cell receptor beta chain is shown here with its context. These data belong to a study of T cell changes during pregnancy in multiple sclerosis. The CDR3 is 17 amino acids. The trim removed 5 bases at V and 4 bases at J, leaving 9 bases unmatched. Germline values: CDR1 SNHLY, CDR2 FYNNEI. Clones were read by immunoSEQ multiplex PCR, and TCRdb kept only the in-frame ones, dropping some. The sample has some 30,000 clones; roughly 86% are singletons. The chain couples TRBV2 to TRBJ2-2, with TRBD1 matching over 11 bases. The origin of this receptor is a female donor with multiple sclerosis, enrolled in a pregnancy study. The sample was CD8+ T cells from peripheral blood mononuclear cells, taken in the second trimester of pregnancy. The CDR3 sequence: CASSYSEDRGPTGELFF. The DNA of the CDR3 is TGTGCCAGCAGTTACTCCGAGGACAGGGGGCCCACCGGGGAGCTGTTTTTT.